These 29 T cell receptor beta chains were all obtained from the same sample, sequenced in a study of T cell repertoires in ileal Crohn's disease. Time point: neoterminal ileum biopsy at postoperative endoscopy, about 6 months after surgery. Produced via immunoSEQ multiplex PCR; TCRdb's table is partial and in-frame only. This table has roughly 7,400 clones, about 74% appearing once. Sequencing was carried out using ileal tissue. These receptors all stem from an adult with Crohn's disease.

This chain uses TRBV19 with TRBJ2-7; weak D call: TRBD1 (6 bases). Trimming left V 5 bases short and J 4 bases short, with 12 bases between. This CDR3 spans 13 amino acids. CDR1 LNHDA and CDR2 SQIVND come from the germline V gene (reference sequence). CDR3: CASSGGLLYEQYF. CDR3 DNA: TGTGCCAGTAGTGGGGGCTTATTGTACGAGCAGTACTTC.

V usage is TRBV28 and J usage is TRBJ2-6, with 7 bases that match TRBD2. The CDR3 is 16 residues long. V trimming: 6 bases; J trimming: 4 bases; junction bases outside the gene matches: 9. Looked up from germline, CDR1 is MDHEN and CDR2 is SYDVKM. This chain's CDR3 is CASSPSGRAGANVLTF. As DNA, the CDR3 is TGTGCCAGCAGCCCCAGTGGGAGGGCCGGGGCCAACGTCCTGACTTTC. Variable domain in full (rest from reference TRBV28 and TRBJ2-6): DVKVTQSSRYLVKRTGEKVFLECVQDMDHENMFWYRQDPGLGLRLIYFSYDVKMKEKGDIPEGYSVSREKKERFSLILESASTNQTSMYLCASSPSGRAGANVLTFGAGSRLTVL.

Here the CDR3 DNA reads TGTGCCAGCAGCATACATTTAGAGGGCTACGAGCAGTACTTC. Amino acids: CASSIHLEGYEQYF. The chain joins TRBV6-1 to TRBJ2-7, with a possible D match to TRBD2 (5 bases). V lost 6 bases, J lost 3 bases, and 15 bases lay in between. The germline CDR1 and CDR2 sequences are MNHNS and SASEGT. This CDR3 has 14 amino acids.

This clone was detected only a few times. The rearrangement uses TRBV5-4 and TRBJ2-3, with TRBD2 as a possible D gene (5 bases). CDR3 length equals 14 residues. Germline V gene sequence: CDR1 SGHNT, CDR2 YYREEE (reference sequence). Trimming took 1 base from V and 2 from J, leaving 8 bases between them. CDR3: CASSLTSTTDTQYF. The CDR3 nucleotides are TGTGCCAGCAGCTTGACTAGTACCACAGATACGCAGTATTTT.

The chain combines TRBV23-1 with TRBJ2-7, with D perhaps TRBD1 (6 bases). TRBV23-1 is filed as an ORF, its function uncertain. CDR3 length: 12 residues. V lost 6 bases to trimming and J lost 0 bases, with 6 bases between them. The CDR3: CASRDSSYEQYF. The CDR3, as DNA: TGCGCCAGCAGGGACAGCTCCTACGAGCAGTACTTC.

CDR3 sequence (DNA): TGTGCCAGCAGCCCGGGACATCGGAACACTGAAGCTTTCTTT. This codes for CASSPGHRNTEAFF. V is TRBV7-2 and J is TRBJ1-1, with a weak D call TRBD1 (6 bases). This CDR3 comprises 14 residues. The V end was cut by 5 bases, the J end by 1 base, with 11 bases between. CDR1 and CDR2 from the germline V gene are SGHTA and FQGNSA.

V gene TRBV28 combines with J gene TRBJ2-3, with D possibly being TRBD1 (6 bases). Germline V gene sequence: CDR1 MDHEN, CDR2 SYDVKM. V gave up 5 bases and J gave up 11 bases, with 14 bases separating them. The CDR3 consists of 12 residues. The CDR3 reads CASSQTGFEQYF. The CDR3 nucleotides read TGTGCCAGCAGTCAAACAGGGTTTGAGCAGTATTTT.

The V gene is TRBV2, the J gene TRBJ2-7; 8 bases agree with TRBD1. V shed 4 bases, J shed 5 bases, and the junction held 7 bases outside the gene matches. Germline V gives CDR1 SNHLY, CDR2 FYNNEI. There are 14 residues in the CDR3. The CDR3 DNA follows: TGTGCCAGCAGTGGGGACAGGTCTATAAACGAGCAGTACTTC. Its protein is CASSGDRSINEQYF.

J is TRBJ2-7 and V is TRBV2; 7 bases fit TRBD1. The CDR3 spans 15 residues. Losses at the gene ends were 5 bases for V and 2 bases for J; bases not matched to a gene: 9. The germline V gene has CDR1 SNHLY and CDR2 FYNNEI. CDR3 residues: CASSPTGETPYEQYF. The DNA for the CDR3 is TGTGCCAGCAGTCCCACAGGGGAGACCCCCTACGAGCAGTACTTC.

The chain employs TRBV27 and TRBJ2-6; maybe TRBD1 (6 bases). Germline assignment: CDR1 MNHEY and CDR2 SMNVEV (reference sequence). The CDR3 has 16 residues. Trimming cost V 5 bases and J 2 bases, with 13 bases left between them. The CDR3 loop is CASSVYQGTGANVLTF. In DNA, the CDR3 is TGTGCCAGCAGTGTATACCAGGGGACTGGGGCCAACGTCCTGACTTTC.

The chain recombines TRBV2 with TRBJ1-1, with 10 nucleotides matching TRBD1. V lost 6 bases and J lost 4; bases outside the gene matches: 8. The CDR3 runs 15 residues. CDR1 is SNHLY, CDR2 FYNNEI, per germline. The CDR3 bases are TGTGCCAGCAGGGGGGACAGGGGCCAATTCACTGAAGCTTTCTTT. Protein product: CASRGDRGQFTEAFF. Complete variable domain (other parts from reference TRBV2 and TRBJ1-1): EPEVTQTPSHQVTQMGQEVILRCVPISNHLYFYWYRQILGQKVEFLVSFYNNEISEKSEIFDDQFSVERPDGSNFTLKIRSTKLEDSAMYFCASRGDRGQFTEAFFGQGTRLTVV.

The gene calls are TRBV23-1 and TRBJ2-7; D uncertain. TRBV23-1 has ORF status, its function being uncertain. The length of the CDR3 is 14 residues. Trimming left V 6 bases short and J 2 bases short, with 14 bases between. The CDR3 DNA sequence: TGCGCCAGCAGCCGCGGTGGAAGCCCCTACGAGCAGTACTTC. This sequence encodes CASSRGGSPYEQYF.

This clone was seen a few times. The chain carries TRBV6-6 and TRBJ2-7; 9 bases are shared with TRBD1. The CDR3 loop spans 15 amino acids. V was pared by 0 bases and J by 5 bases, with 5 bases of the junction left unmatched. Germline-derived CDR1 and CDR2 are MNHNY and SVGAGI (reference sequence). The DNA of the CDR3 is TGTGCCAGCAGTTACTCTTTCGGACAGGGGAACGAGCAGTACTTC. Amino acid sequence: CASSYSFGQGNEQYF.

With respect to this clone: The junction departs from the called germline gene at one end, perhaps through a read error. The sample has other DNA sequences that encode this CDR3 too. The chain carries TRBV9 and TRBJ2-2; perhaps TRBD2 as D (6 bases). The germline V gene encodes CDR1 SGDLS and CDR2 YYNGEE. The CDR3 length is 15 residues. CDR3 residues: CASSVDGGGTGELFF. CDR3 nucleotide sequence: TGCGCCAGCAGCGTAGACGGGGGTGGAACCGGGGAGCTGTTTTTT.

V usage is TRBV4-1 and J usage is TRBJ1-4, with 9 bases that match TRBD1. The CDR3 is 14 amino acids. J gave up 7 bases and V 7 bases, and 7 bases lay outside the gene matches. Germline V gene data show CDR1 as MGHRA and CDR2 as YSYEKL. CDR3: CASKQGQGTEKLFF. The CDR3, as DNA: TGCGCCAGCAAGCAGGGACAGGGAACTGAAAAACTGTTTTTT.

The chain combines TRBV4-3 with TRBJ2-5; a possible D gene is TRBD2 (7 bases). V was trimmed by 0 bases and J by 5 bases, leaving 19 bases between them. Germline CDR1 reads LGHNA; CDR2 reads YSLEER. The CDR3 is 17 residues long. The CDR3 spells CASSQDRYGGAWETQYF. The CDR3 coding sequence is TGCGCCAGCAGCCAAGATCGTTATGGGGGGGCTTGGGAGACCCAGTACTTC.

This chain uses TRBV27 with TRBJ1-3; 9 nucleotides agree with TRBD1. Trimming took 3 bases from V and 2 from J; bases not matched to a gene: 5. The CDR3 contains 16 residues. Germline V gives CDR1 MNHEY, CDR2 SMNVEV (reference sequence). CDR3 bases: TGTGCCAGCAGTTTCTACAGGGGGCCGGCTGGAAACACCATATATTTT. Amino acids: CASSFYRGPAGNTIYF.

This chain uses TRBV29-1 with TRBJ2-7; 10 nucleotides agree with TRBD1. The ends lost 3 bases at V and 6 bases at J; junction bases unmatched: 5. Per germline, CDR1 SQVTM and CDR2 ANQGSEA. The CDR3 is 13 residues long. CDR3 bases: TGCAGCGTTGATGGGACAGGGGCTGCCGAGCAGTACTTC. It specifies CSVDGTGAAEQYF.

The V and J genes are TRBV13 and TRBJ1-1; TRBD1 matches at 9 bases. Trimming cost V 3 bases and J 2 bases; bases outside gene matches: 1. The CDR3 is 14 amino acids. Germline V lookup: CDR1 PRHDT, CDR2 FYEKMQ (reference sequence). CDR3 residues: CASSLGQGNTEAFF. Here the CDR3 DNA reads TGTGCCAGCAGCTTGGGACAGGGAAACACTGAAGCTTTCTTT.

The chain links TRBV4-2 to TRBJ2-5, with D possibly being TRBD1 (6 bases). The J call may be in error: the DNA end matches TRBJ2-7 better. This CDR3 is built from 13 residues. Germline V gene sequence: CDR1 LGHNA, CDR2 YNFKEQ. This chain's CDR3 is CASSQDRAFEQYF. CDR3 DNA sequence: TGTGCCAGCAGCCAGGACAGAGCCTTCGAGCAGTACTTC.

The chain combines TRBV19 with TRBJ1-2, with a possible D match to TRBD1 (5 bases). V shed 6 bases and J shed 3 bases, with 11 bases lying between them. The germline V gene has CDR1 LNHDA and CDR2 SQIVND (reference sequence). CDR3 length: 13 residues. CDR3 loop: CASSPTDYYGYTF. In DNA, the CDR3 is TGTGCCAGTAGCCCGACAGACTACTATGGCTACACCTTC.

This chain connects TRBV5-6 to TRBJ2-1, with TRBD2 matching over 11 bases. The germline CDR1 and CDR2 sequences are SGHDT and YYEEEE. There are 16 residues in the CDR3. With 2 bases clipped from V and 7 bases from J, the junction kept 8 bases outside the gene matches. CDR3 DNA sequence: TGTGCCAGCAGCTTTTCCCGTACTAGCGGGGGAAATGAGCAGTTCTTC. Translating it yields CASSFSRTSGGNEQFF.

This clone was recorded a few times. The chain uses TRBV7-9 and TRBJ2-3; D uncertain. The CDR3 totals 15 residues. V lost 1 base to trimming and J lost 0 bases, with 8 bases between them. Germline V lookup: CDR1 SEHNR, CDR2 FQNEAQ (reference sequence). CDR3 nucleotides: TGTGCCAGCAGCTTAGGTCAGTCTAGCACAGATACGCAGTATTTT. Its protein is CASSLGQSSTDTQYF.

The CDR3 loop is CATSRDAGADPDYTF. The CDR3 nucleotides are TGTGCCACCAGCAGAGATGCAGGGGCGGACCCAGACTACACCTTC. V and J are TRBV15 and TRBJ1-2, with D possibly matching TRBD1 (6 bases). Germline CDR1 reads LNHNV; CDR2 reads YYDKDF (reference sequence). The V end was cut by 0 bases, the J end by 10 bases, with 18 bases between. The CDR3 extends over 15 amino acids.

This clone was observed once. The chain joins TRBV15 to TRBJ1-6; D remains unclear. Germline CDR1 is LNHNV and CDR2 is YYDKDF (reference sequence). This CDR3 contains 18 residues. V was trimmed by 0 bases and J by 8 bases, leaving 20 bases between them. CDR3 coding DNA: TGTGCCACCAGCAGAGACCTCTTATCGGGGTCCGTTCATTCACCCCTCCACTTT. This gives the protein CATSRDLLSGSVHSPLHF.

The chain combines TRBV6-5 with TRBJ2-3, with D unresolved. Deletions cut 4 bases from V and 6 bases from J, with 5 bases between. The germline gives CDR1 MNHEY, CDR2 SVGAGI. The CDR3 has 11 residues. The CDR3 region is CASSLQDTQYF. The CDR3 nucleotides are TGTGCCAGCAGTTTGCAGGATACGCAGTATTTT.

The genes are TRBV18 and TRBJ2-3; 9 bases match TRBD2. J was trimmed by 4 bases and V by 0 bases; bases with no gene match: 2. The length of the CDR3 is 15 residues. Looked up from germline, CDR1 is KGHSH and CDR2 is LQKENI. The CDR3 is CASSPPRGGPDTQYF. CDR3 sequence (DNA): TGTGCCAGCTCACCACCGCGGGGGGGCCCAGATACGCAGTATTTT.

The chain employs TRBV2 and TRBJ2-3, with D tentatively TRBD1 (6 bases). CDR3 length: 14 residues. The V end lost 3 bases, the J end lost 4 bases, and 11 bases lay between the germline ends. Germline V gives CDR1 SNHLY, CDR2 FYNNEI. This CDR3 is CASSDPQGSDTQYF. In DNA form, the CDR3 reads TGTGCCAGCAGTGATCCCCAGGGGTCAGATACGCAGTATTTT.

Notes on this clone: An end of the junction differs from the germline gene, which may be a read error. CDR3 region: CASSLAPQGALDF. In DNA, the CDR3 is TGTGCCAGCAGCTTAGCCCCCCAAGGGGCCCTGGACTTC. V and J are TRBV7-9 and TRBJ2-7; TRBD1 might be the D (5 bases). This CDR3 comprises 13 residues. Looked up from germline, CDR1 is SEHNR and CDR2 is FQNEAQ (reference sequence).